A selection of T cell receptor beta chains follows, all from one sample in a study. In TCRdb, the RT-PCR reads were re-called with MiXCR into one record per CDR3 protein. The sample has more than 550,000 distinct CDR3 sequences, approximately 15% seen once. Sequenced: memory CD4+ T cells from blood. The receptors shown here come from a female donor in good health, serving as a healthy control. The CDR3 runs from the conserved cysteine through the conserved F or W. The order of the fields is CDR3 length, clone size, J gene, V gene, D gene, CDR3 protein, CDR3 DNA. The D gene is left open where the match is weak. Rows give clone size only sometimes, using once, few, many, or a class for an expanded clone.

>14|few|TRBJ2-5|TRBV5-1|TRBD2
CASRLAPEQETQYF
TGCGCCAGCCGACTAGCGCCAGAACAAGAGACCCAGTACTTC
>12|few|TRBJ2-7|TRBV18|.
CASSLADYEQYF
TGTGCCAGCTCCCTCGCAGACTACGAGCAGTACTTC
>16|many|TRBJ1-2|TRBV6-1|.
CASRPGTTDTYNGYTF
TGTGCCAGCAGACCGGGTACGACAGACACGTACAATGGCTACACCTTC
>13|.|TRBJ2-3|TRBV5-7|.
CASSWGLADTQYF
TGTGCCAGCAGCTGGGGGCTTGCAGATACGCAGTATTTT
>14|.|TRBJ2-7|TRBV25-1|TRBD1
CASSVTGSVYEQYF
TGTGCCAGCAGTGTGACAGGGTCGGTGTACGAGCAGTACTTC
>15|.|TRBJ1-1|TRBV20-1|.
CSARDRSAGNTEAFF
TGCAGTGCTAGAGATCGGTCCGCTGGTAACACTGAAGCTTTCTTT
>14|many|TRBJ1-2|TRBV24-1|.
CATSGSRTNYGYTF
TGTGCCACCAGTGGAAGTCGAACTAACTATGGCTACACCTTC
>13|.|TRBJ2-7|TRBV28|TRBD2
CASRSSGRSEQYF
TGTGCCAGCAGGTCCAGCGGGAGGAGCGAGCAGTACTTC
>16|.|TRBJ1-5|TRBV5-1|TRBD1
CASSLSGQGAGQPQHF
TGCGCCAGCAGCTTGTCCGGACAGGGGGCTGGTCAGCCCCAGCATTTT
>13|few|TRBJ2-2|TRBV11-2|.
CASSRDGPGELFF
TGTGCCAGCAGTAGAGACGGGCCCGGGGAGCTGTTTTTT
>15|few|TRBJ2-7|TRBV7-3|.
CASSLAPAGSGEQYF
TGTGCCAGCAGCTTAGCCCCCGCGGGTTCGGGCGAGCAGTACTTC
>16|.|TRBJ1-1|TRBV6-1|.
CASSAPSFKVNTEAFF
TGTGCCAGCAGCGCTCCGTCTTTTAAGGTGAACACTGAAGCTTTCTTT
>13|many|TRBJ1-2|TRBV27|.
CASSLRGNYGYTF
TGTGCCAGCAGTTTACGGGGGAACTATGGCTACACCTTC
>16|few|TRBJ1-4|TRBV5-5|.
CASSFLLPGRNEKLFF
TGTGCCAGCAGCTTCCTTCTTCCAGGGAGAAATGAAAAACTGTTTTTT
>15|many|TRBJ2-7|TRBV25-1|TRBD1
CASRPRDRGLHEQYF
TGTGCCAGCCGACCCCGGGACAGGGGGCTCCACGAGCAGTACTTC
>15|few|TRBJ1-4|TRBV15|.
CATSRDVGSYEKLFF
TGTGCCACCAGCAGAGATGTAGGGAGCTATGAAAAACTGTTTTTT
>13|few|TRBJ2-7|TRBV20-1|TRBD1
CSAWTGAPYEQYF
TGCAGTGCTTGGACAGGGGCCCCCTACGAGCAGTACTTC
>15|.|TRBJ2-7|TRBV28|.
CASSEEGLPPYEQYF
TGTGCCAGCAGTGAAGAGGGACTCCCCCCCTACGAGCAGTACTTC
>13|few|TRBJ2-4|TRBV3-1|.
CASSLKGVDIQYF
TGTGCCAGCAGCCTTAAAGGGGTAGACATTCAGTACTTC
>15|few|TRBJ2-1|TRBV6-2/TRBV6-3|TRBD2
CASSGLAGRLGEQFF
TGTGCCAGCAGTGGACTAGCGGGACGGTTGGGTGAGCAGTTCTTC
>14|few|TRBJ2-3|TRBV6-1|TRBD2
CASSEMTSSDTQYF
TGTGCCAGCAGTGAAATGACTAGCTCAGATACGCAGTATTTT
>14|.|TRBJ2-7|TRBV13|TRBD1
CASSDGQVSYEQYF
TGTGCCAGCAGCGACGGACAGGTCTCCTACGAGCAGTACTTC